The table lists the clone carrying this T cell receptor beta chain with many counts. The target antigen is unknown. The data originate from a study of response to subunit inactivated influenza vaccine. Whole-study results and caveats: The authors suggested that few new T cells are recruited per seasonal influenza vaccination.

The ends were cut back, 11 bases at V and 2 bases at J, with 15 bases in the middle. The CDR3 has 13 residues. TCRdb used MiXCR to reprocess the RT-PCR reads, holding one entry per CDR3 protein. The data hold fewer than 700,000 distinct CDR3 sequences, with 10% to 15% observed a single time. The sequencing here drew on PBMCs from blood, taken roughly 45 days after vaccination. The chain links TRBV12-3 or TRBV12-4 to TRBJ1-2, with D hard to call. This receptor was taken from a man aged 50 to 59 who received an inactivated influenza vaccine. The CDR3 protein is CAVGFRENYGYTF. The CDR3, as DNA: TGTGCCGTCGGATTTCGGGAGAACTATGGCTACACCTTC.